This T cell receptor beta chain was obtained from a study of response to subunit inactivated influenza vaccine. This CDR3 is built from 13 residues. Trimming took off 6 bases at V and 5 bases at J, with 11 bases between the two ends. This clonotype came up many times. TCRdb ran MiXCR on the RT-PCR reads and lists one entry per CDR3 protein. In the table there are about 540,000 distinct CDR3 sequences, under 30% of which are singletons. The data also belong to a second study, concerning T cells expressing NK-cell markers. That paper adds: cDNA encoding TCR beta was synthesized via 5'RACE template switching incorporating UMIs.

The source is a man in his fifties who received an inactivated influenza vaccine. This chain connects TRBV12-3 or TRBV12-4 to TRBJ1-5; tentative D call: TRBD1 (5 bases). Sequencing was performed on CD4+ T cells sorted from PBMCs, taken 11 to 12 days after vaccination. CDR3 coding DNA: TGTGCCAGCAGCCGGGGCAGATATCAGCCCCAGCATTTT. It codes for CASSRGRYQPQHF.